This is a list of T cell receptor beta chains from one sample in a study of blood T cell repertoires in COVID-19. Profiling relied on immunoSEQ multiplex PCR, and the TCRdb table lists in-frame clones only, not all of them. Here the sample spans 350,000 to 450,000 clones, approximately 88% being singletons. The sequenced material came from peripheral blood. The source of these receptors is a middle-aged man with acute or convalescent COVID-19. Each CDR3 is given with its conserved first and last residue. Each record gives: J gene, D gene, clone size, CDR3 length, V gene, CDR3 protein, CDR3 DNA. D genes are given only for firm matches. Clone size, where shown, is once, few, many, or a class for clones that have expanded.

>TRBJ1-2|NA|NA|14|TRBV2
CASSEARGLYGYTF
TGTGCCAGCAGTGAAGCGAGGGGGTTATATGGCTACACCTTC
>TRBJ1-4|TRBD1|few|16|TRBV30
CAWSRRLRGTNEKLFF
TGTGCCTGGAGTCGAAGGCTCAGGGGGACTAATGAAAAACTGTTTTTT
>TRBJ2-7|TRBD1|NA|14|TRBV9
CASSYGTGAYEQYF
TGTGCCAGCAGCTATGGGACAGGGGCCTACGAGCAGTACTTC
>TRBJ1-1|TRBD1|NA|14|TRBV30
CAWCATGGYTEAFF
TGTGCCTGGTGTGCAACAGGGGGATACACTGAAGCTTTCTTT
>TRBJ2-2|NA|few|13|TRBV5-1
CASSLSDTGELFF
TGCGCCAGCAGCTTGTCCGACACCGGGGAGCTGTTTTTT
>TRBJ1-5|NA|NA|13|TRBV6-5
CASSNRRNQPQHF
TGTGCCAGCAGCAACAGACGCAATCAGCCCCAGCATTTT
>TRBJ1-5|NA|NA|14|TRBV7-5
CARSSGEGSQPQHF
TGTGCCAGAAGCTCGGGGGAGGGCTCTCAGCCCCAGCATTTT
>TRBJ2-3|TRBD2|NA|16|TRBV7-6
CASSLGLAGTTDTQYF
TGTGCCAGCAGCCTTGGACTAGCGGGGACCACAGATACGCAGTATTTT
>TRBJ2-1|TRBD1|NA|15|TRBV7-2
CASSLTGTGDNEQFF
TGTGCCAGCAGCTTGACCGGGACAGGGGACAATGAGCAGTTCTTC
>TRBJ2-4|NA|NA|15|TRBV5-6
CASSLEGVAKNIQYF
TGTGCCAGCAGCCTCGAGGGGGTGGCCAAAAACATTCAGTACTTC
>TRBJ1-5|NA|once|14|TRBV27
CASSQDRSVIRQHF
TGTGCCAGCAGTCAAGACCGGAGTGTCATCAGACAGCATTTT
>TRBJ2-4|NA|NA|16|TRBV9
CASSVGATLAKNIQYF
TGTGCCAGCAGCGTAGGGGCGACGCTAGCCAAAAACATTCAGTACTTC
>TRBJ1-4|TRBD1|NA|14|TRBV6-5
CANADRAGNEKLFF
TGTGCCAACGCGGACAGGGCAGGGAATGAAAAACTGTTTTTT
>TRBJ1-1|NA|few|12|TRBV19
CATSHRVTEAFF
TGTGCCACTTCTCACAGGGTCACTGAAGCTTTCTTT
>TRBJ1-1|TRBD1|once|18|TRBV19
CASSMEPRRGQVNTEAFF
TGTGCCAGTAGTATGGAACCTCGAAGGGGACAGGTGAACACTGAAGCTTTCTTT
>TRBJ1-4|NA|many|12|TRBV12-3/TRBV12-4
CASSPLGEKLFF
TGTGCCAGCAGTCCTCTAGGTGAAAAACTGTTTTTT
>TRBJ2-3|TRBD2|NA|17|TRBV7-8
CASSLAPLAGFADTQYF
TGTGCCAGCAGCTTAGCGCCACTAGCGGGGTTTGCAGATACGCAGTATTTT
>TRBJ2-2|NA|NA|15|TRBV21-1
CASSKEEQLIRELFF
TGTGCCAGCAGCAAAGAGGAACAGTTGATAAGGGAGCTGTTTTTT
>TRBJ2-2|NA|NA|15|TRBV5-1
CASSSRRWGAGELFF
TGCGCCAGCAGCTCGCGGAGGTGGGGGGCCGGGGAGCTGTTTTTT
>TRBJ1-2|NA|few|13|TRBV25-1
CASSDLENYGYTF
TGTGCCAGCAGTGACTTGGAGAACTATGGCTACACCTTC
>TRBJ2-1|NA|NA|16|TRBV18
CASSPSGLVGDDRKFF
TGTGCCAGCTCACCATCGGGTCTAGTAGGGGATGACAGGAAGTTCTTC
>TRBJ2-1|TRBD2|NA|12|TRBV2
CATTSGYNEQFF
TGTGCCACCACTAGCGGGTACAATGAGCAGTTCTTC
>TRBJ2-3|TRBD2|NA|15|TRBV9
CASSLMGGVTDTQYF
TGTGCCAGCAGCCTCATGGGGGGGGTCACAGATACGCAGTATTTT
>TRBJ2-7|TRBD2|NA|16|TRBV6-5
CASSYEAGGGSYEQYF
TGTGCCAGCAGTTACGAAGCGGGAGGGGGTTCCTACGAGCAGTACTTC
>TRBJ1-5|TRBD1|NA|15|TRBV5-6
CASSFRTGRNQPQHF
TGTGCCAGCAGCTTTAGGACAGGGCGGAATCAGCCCCAGCATTTT
>TRBJ2-3|NA|NA|13|TRBV21-1
CASSTLAEDTQYF
TGTGCCAGCAGCACCCTGGCGGAGGACACGCAGTATTTT
>TRBJ1-6|NA|few|14|TRBV28
CASGEGRRNSPLHF
TGTGCCAGCGGGGAGGGGCGACGAAATTCACCCCTCCACTTT
>TRBJ2-7|NA|NA|14|TRBV9
CASSVRDTPYEQYF
TGTGCCAGCAGCGTCCGGGACACCCCCTACGAGCAGTACTTC
>TRBJ2-1|TRBD1|NA|15|TRBV5-6
CASSDTGVGSNEQFF
TGTGCCAGCAGCGACACAGGGGTTGGGAGCAATGAGCAGTTCTTC
>TRBJ2-7|TRBD2|NA|13|TRBV6-5
CASRIAGRYEQYF
TGTGCCAGCAGAATAGCGGGGAGGTACGAGCAGTACTTC
>TRBJ1-1|TRBD1|once|14|TRBV9
CASSVDGTGDPAFF
TGTGCCAGCAGCGTAGATGGGACAGGGGACCCAGCTTTCTTT
>TRBJ2-7|TRBD1|NA|16|TRBV9
CASSVGVGQGAHEQYF
TGTGCCAGCAGCGTAGGCGTGGGACAGGGGGCCCACGAGCAGTACTTC
>TRBJ1-4|NA|NA|14|TRBV19
CASSVDGVGEKLFF
TGTGCCAGTAGTGTCGATGGAGTCGGGGAAAAACTGTTTTTT
>TRBJ2-5|NA|NA|13|TRBV29-1
CSAASRSQETQYF
TGCAGCGCAGCAAGTAGGAGTCAAGAGACCCAGTACTTC
>TRBJ2-3|NA|NA|16|TRBV16
CASSQRVGSGADTQYF
TGTGCCAGCAGCCAAAGGGTCGGGAGTGGCGCAGATACGCAGTATTTT
>TRBJ2-7|TRBD1|NA|13|TRBV4-2
CASSPTGGGEQYF
TGTGCCAGCAGCCCGACAGGGGGCGGCGAGCAGTACTTC
>TRBJ1-6|TRBD1|NA|14|TRBV11-2
CASSLRDRVSPLHF
TGTGCCAGCAGCTTAAGGGACAGGGTTTCACCCCTCCACTTT
>TRBJ2-1|TRBD1|NA|14|TRBV10-3
CAIAYGQDYNEQFF
TGTGCCATCGCATACGGACAGGACTACAATGAGCAGTTCTTC
>TRBJ1-2|NA|NA|13|TRBV7-3
CASSLKPGYGYTF
TGTGCCAGCAGCTTAAAGCCCGGGTACGGCTACACCTTC
>TRBJ1-2|NA|once|14|TRBV9
CASSPSGGNYGYTF
TGTGCCAGCAGCCCTAGTGGGGGGAACTATGGCTACACCTTC
>TRBJ2-7|TRBD2|NA|15|TRBV6-2/TRBV6-3
CASSYSSGSGYEQYF
TGTGCCAGCAGTTACTCTAGCGGGAGTGGATACGAGCAGTACTTC
>TRBJ1-2|NA|NA|16|TRBV6-5
CASSYGSPDRIYGYTF
TGTGCCAGCAGTTACGGGTCTCCCGACAGGATCTATGGCTACACCTTC